The present T cell receptor (beta chain) was sequenced within a study of blood T cell repertoires in COVID-19. The CDR3 is 18 residues long. Between the trimmed V and J ends, which lost 2 bases and 2 bases, there was a span of 16 bases. Germline CDR1 reads MNHEY; CDR2 reads SVGEGT. How the authors handled the data: Researchers report that nucleated cell counts were estimated from reference gene primer amplification. Some clones are missing from TCRdb's copy, which holds only in-frame ones; the method was immunoSEQ multiplex PCR. V, J and clone size derive from that table, while D and trimming were established from the DNA sequence. The sample has about 46,000 clones, over 75% seen once; the top ten hold over 25%.

This chain links TRBV6-2 or TRBV6-3 with TRBJ2-6, with D possibly TRBD1 on 6 matching bases. Sample: peripheral blood. This receptor was taken from a woman over 75 with COVID-19, enrolled during active disease. CDR3 sequence reads: CASSYGGQGDPGANVLTF. The DNA of the CDR3 is TGTGCCAGCAGTTACGGGGGACAAGGGGACCCTGGGGCCAACGTCCTGACTTTC.